This T cell receptor beta chain emerged from a study of OX40 agonist ivuxolimab in advanced cancers. The overall study: People in dose escalation had one of these cancers: hepatocellular carcinoma, melanoma, renal cell or head and neck cancer.

This table comes from immunoSEQ multiplex PCR, and its TCRdb copy is limited to in-frame clones, with some not included. Of 82,000 or so clones detected, 80% to 95% appear once; the ten largest clones hold 0.55% to 0.75%. As concerns this clone: Its antigen is not known.

Study-wide findings and caveats: Individuals who were partial responders at 0.1-3.0 mg/kg had clonal expansion that ranked among the lowest. Both blood CD4+ and CD8+ T cells showed clonal growth by week 6 at 0.1 to 3.0 mg/kg. Researchers report that CD8+ T cells had, on average, more expanded clones than CD4+.

The receptor's source is an adult with an advanced solid tumor such as melanoma, head and neck, liver or kidney cancer. Sequencing was performed on CD4+ or CD8+ T cells sorted from blood, taken in a trial of the OX40 agonist ivuxolimab.

CDR3 protein: CASSKPTGGYGYTF. The CDR3 region has the DNA TGTGCCAGCAGCAAGCCAACAGGGGGCTATGGCTACACCTTC. The chain couples TRBV5-6 to TRBJ1-2; 8 bases are a match to TRBD1. CDR3 length: 14 amino acids. Trimming at V came to 4 bases and at J to 4 bases, leaving 6 bases not matched to a gene. CDR1 SGHDT and CDR2 YYEEEE come from the germline V gene.